This TCR beta chain was sequenced for a study of regulatory T cells in long-lasting Graves disease. Library construction for TCR beta used iRepertoire HTBI primers and Arm-PCR of CDR3 regions. TCRdb reprocessed the multiplex PCR reads via MiXCR and lists one record per CDR3 protein. The sample has 250,000 or so distinct CDR3 sequences; 15% to 20% are singletons. Time point specified: newly diagnosed GD, antithyroid drugs for less than 3 months. PBMCs were the source of the RNA used for TCR sequencing. Patients met American Thyroid Association criteria for Graves' disease. Germline CDR1 is SGHAT and CDR2 is FQDESV (reference sequence). J was trimmed by 5 bases and V by 3 bases; bases with no gene match: 7. The CDR3 runs 16 residues. These same data were also listed under a study on T cells in Graves' hyperthyroidism and ophthalmopathy. That study adds: Every diagnosis used clinical symptoms, serum thyroxine and TRAb, thyroid ultrasound and orbital computed tomography. The study used the HTBI primer set for a first-round RT-PCR of the TCR CDR3.

This specimen consisted of peripheral blood mononuclear cells (PBMCs), obtained at new diagnosis, from a patient treated with antithyroid drugs. This chain links TRBV11-1 with TRBJ2-5; 12 bases agree with TRBD1. The clonotype originates from a young woman with Graves disease. CDR3 loop: CASSFPGTGGLETQYF. The CDR3 DNA is TGTGCCAGCAGCTTCCCCGGGACAGGGGGCTTGGAGACCCAGTACTTC. Complete variable domain (other parts from reference TRBV11-1 and TRBJ2-5): EAEVAQSPRYKITEKSQAVAFWCDPISGHATLYWYRQILGQGPELLVQFQDESVVDDSQLPKDRFSAERLKGVDSTLKIQPAELGDSAMYLCASSFPGTGGLETQYFGPGTRLLVL.